These 19 T cell receptor beta chains were all obtained from the same sample, sequenced in a study of regulatory T cells in long-lasting Graves disease. As to time point: persistent/refractory GD, antithyroid drugs over 5 years with positive TRAb. The TCR library used RNA extracted from PBMCs. To make TCR beta libraries, researchers used iRepertoire HTBI primers and Arm-PCR of CDR3 regions. A single record per CDR3 protein comes from TCRdb applying MiXCR to the multiplex PCR reads. Found here are hundreds of thousands of distinct CDR3 sequences, about 20% of them singletons; the top ten hold roughly 13%. The source was peripheral blood mononuclear cells (PBMCs), collected when the disease was refractory, from a patient treated with antithyroid drugs. These receptors all come from a female donor with Graves disease.

This clonotype was counted many times. The genes are TRBV2 and TRBJ2-7; D is possibly TRBD1 or TRBD2 (5 bases each). Germline CDR1 and CDR2: SNHLY and FYNNEI. The CDR3 is made up of 13 amino acids. The V and J ends lost 4 bases and 0 bases respectively, with 7 bases between them. CDR3 DNA: TGTGCCAGCAGTGGGGACGGCTCCTACGAGCAGTACTTC. As protein: CASSGDGSYEQYF.

The chain uses TRBV29-1 and TRBJ2-2; 8 bases are shared with TRBD1. Germline V CDR1 and CDR2: SQVTM, ANQGSEA. The CDR3 runs to 15 residues. V lost 5 bases, J lost 1 base, and 6 bases stayed unmatched. CDR3 loop: CSVSQGGMNTGELFF. CDR3 sequence (DNA): TGCAGCGTTTCACAGGGGGGTATGAACACCGGGGAGCTGTTTTTT.

This clonotype was seen ten or more times. The rearrangement joins TRBV7-9 to TRBJ2-7, with TRBD2 matching 7 bases. Germline V gives CDR1 SEHNR, CDR2 FQNEAQ (reference sequence). The J segment lost 1 base and the V segment lost 5 bases, leaving 5 bases of the junction unmatched. The CDR3 is 14 amino acids. As DNA, the CDR3 is TGTGCCAGCAGCCAAAGCGGGATTTCCTACGAGCAGTACTTC. The encoded protein is CASSQSGISYEQYF.

The chain carries TRBV15 and TRBJ1-5; D ambiguous. This CDR3 is 16 amino acids long. Germline assignment: CDR1 LNHNV and CDR2 YYDKDF (reference sequence). V lost 1 base, J lost 0 bases, and 10 bases lay in between. This CDR3 is CATSRAEFYSNQPQHF. The CDR3 DNA reads as TGTGCCACCAGCAGAGCAGAATTCTATAGCAATCAGCCCCAGCATTTT.

This clonotype was found many times. The rearrangement uses TRBV28 and TRBJ1-2; TRBD1 aligns across 9 bases. The germline V gene has CDR1 MDHEN and CDR2 SYDVKM. V shed 6 bases, J shed 5 bases, and the junction held 16 bases outside the gene matches. The CDR3 is 17 amino acids. CDR3 bases: TGTGCCAGCAGGACCCCTAGGGCCTCGGGACAGGGATATGGCTACACCTTC. It specifies CASRTPRASGQGYGYTF.

This clonotype was found a few times. The chain carries TRBV10-3 and TRBJ2-3; 13 bases align to TRBD2. V shed 3 bases and J 4 bases; nucleotides not matched to a gene: 4. CDR1 ENHRY and CDR2 SYGVKD come from the germline V gene. The CDR3 extends over 16 amino acids. CDR3: CAISETSGGVADTQYF. CDR3 DNA sequence: TGTGCCATCAGTGAAACTAGCGGGGGGGTCGCAGATACGCAGTATTTT.

The V and J genes are TRBV20-1 and TRBJ2-7; possible D gene TRBD1, 5 bases. V was pared by 2 bases and J by 2 bases, with 10 bases between. The CDR3 totals 13 residues. Germline lookup yields CDR1 DFQATT and CDR2 SNEGSKA (reference sequence). This CDR3 reads CSARTGFAYEQYF. DNA of the CDR3: TGCAGTGCTAGAACAGGTTTCGCCTACGAGCAGTACTTC.

This clonotype was counted at least ten times. The chain combines TRBV12-3 or TRBV12-4 with TRBJ2-7, with D possibly matching TRBD1 (5 bases). The CDR3 consists of 12 residues. V lost 7 bases to trimming and J lost 5 bases, with 12 bases between them. For the CDR3, the DNA is TGTGCCAGCACCAATCAGGGAAACGAGCAGTACTTC. Protein sequence: CASTNQGNEQYF.

This clonotype was observed a few times. The chain is built from TRBV7-6 and TRBJ2-5; 7 nucleotides align to TRBD1. This CDR3 spans 15 amino acids. Trimming cost V 6 bases and J 1 base; bases outside gene matches: 8. In germline, CDR1 is SGHVS, CDR2 FNYEAQ. The CDR3 region has the DNA TGTGCCAGCAGACAGGCACACAGGGGCCAAGAGACCCAGTACTTC. Protein: CASRQAHRGQETQYF.

The rearrangement uses TRBV7-3 and TRBJ2-2; D ambiguous. Between the trimmed V and J ends, which lost 0 bases and 4 bases, there was a span of 12 bases. This CDR3 spans 16 amino acids. Germline V CDR1 and CDR2: SGHTA, FQGTGA. The CDR3: CASSLTPGSGTGELFF. CDR3 sequence (DNA): TGTGCCAGCAGCTTAACTCCCGGGTCGGGCACCGGGGAGCTGTTTTTT.

V gene TRBV29-1 combines with J gene TRBJ2-7; the match to TRBD1 covers 7 bases. After removal of 8 bases from V and 0 bases from J, the junction contained 4 bases not matched to a gene. The CDR3 is 12 amino acids. Per germline, CDR1 SQVTM and CDR2 ANQGSEA. Here the CDR3 reads CSFRDSSYEQYF. The CDR3 DNA reads TGCAGCTTCAGGGACAGCTCCTACGAGCAGTACTTC.

Many counts were recorded for this clonotype. DNA for the CDR3: TGTGCCAGCAGCTCCCCGTGGGACCAGGAAGATACGCAGTATTTT. Residues: CASSSPWDQEDTQYF. The J gene is TRBJ2-3, the V gene TRBV11-2; D tentatively fits TRBD1 or TRBD2 (5 bases each). This CDR3 has 15 residues. Trimming removed 4 bases at V and 5 bases at J, with 16 bases between. Germline CDR1 and CDR2: SGHAT and FQNNGV.

This clonotype was found many times. The chain has TRBV7-2 and TRBJ1-1; tentatively, D is TRBD1 (6 bases). Trimming cost V 5 bases and J 6 bases, with 16 bases left between them. Germline assignment: CDR1 SGHTA and CDR2 FQGNSA. The CDR3 covers 14 residues. DNA for the CDR3: TGTGCCAGCAGCATGAATACAGGGTGGCCTGAAGCTTTCTTT. Translating it yields CASSMNTGWPEAFF.

This clonotype was counted many times. This chain connects TRBV2 to TRBJ2-5; TRBD1 matches at 8 bases. V gave up 10 bases and J gave up 4 bases; unmatched junction bases: 8. This CDR3 is 13 amino acids long. CDR1 and CDR2 (germline): SNHLY, FYNNEI. Here the CDR3 DNA reads TGTGCCACACTAGACAGGGGAGGAGAGACCCAGTACTTC. Encoded protein: CATLDRGGETQYF.

Only a few counts were recorded for this clonotype. CDR3 in amino acids: CASSYSSGAGRNTIYF. DNA of the CDR3: TGTGCCAGCAGTTACTCGAGCGGAGCGGGGAGAAACACCATATATTTT. The chain combines TRBV28 with TRBJ1-3; D not resolved. CDR3 length: 16 residues. Per the germline V gene, CDR1 is MDHEN and CDR2 is SYDVKM. V shed 4 bases and J shed 5 bases, with 18 bases lying between them.

This chain links TRBV9 with TRBJ2-7; D gene ambiguous. This CDR3 is 13 amino acids long. Germline lookup yields CDR1 SGDLS and CDR2 YYNGEE. The V and J ends lost 0 bases and 6 bases respectively, with 10 bases between them. CDR3 amino acids: CASSVGLSTEQYF. CDR3 DNA sequence: TGTGCCAGCAGCGTAGGTCTCTCCACCGAGCAGTACTTC.

Only a few counts were recorded for this clonotype. This chain joins TRBV6-1 and TRBJ1-5; D call uncertain. The CDR3 length is 17 residues. Germline V gives CDR1 MNHNS, CDR2 SASEGT. Trimming left V 6 bases short and J 1 base short, with 19 bases between. This CDR3 reads CASSPGPLGWSNQPQHF. The CDR3 DNA reads TGTGCCAGCAGCCCCGGACCCCTGGGGTGGAGCAATCAGCCCCAGCATTTT.

This clonotype was observed at least ten times. V is TRBV28 and J is TRBJ1-1; possible D gene TRBD1, 6 bases. The CDR3 sequence is 13 residues long. V lost 6 bases to trimming and J lost 1 base, with 9 bases between them. Germline loops: CDR1 MDHEN, CDR2 SYDVKM. CDR3 DNA sequence: TGTGCCAGCAGACTACAGGGGAACACTGAAGCTTTCTTT. This translates into CASRLQGNTEAFF.

This sequence joins TRBV7-2 and TRBJ1-5; D is possibly TRBD1 (6 bases). V was shortened by 0 bases and J by 9 bases, with 12 bases between the two germline ends. CDR1 is SGHTA and CDR2 is FQGNSA in the germline V gene. The CDR3 is 14 residues long. CDR3 in amino acids: CASSLAEGGLPQHF. The CDR3 region has the DNA TGTGCCAGCAGCTTAGCGGAGGGGGGGTTGCCCCAGCATTTT.